This T cell receptor (beta chain) is from a study of T cells in Graves' hyperthyroidism and ophthalmopathy. The wider study: Upon initial diagnosis and before any treatment, peripheral blood was collected.

The CDR3 runs to 19 residues. Germline values: CDR1 GTSNPN, CDR2 SVGIG (reference sequence). V lost 0 bases, J lost 6 bases, and 29 bases lay in between. Broader study findings: A model built on 13 V-J features separated ophthalmopathy from stable hyperthyroidism. Among thyroid clonotypes expanded above 0.001, most also appeared in blood.

Template material for amplifying TCR beta CDR3 regions consisted of RNA transcripts. HTBI primers were used for first-round RT-PCR of the TCR CDR3. TCRdb itself ran the multiplex PCR reads through MiXCR, one entry per CDR3 protein. The repertoire includes about 500,000 distinct CDR3 sequences, 16% of them detected once, and about 18% sits in the top ten. PBMCs came from around 9.7 ml fresh peripheral blood. Only a few counts were recorded for this clonotype. The antigen remains unidentified. This clonotype originated in a woman between 18 and 29 years old with Graves' hyperthyroidism. The material sequenced was blood. The genes are TRBV30 and TRBJ1-2; D not resolved. The CDR3 nucleotides read TGTGCCTGGAGTGTGGAAGAAGCTAGGTATCGACCCCATCGGGATGGCTACACCTTC. Translation: CAWSVEEARYRPHRDGYTF.